This T cell receptor (beta chain) was retrieved from a study of CD8 T cells in ankylosing spondylitis (TCRdb year 2017). Regarding the study in general: The study set out to find disease-linked TCR variants by profiling T cell receptor beta repertoires in ankylosing spondylitis patients and healthy donors. The full study cohort was made up of approximately 27 ankylosing spondylitis patients and 108 healthy donors. Peripheral blood samples were taken, and synovial fluid was additionally collected from ankylosing spondylitis patients.

The CDR3 has 15 amino acids, counting the end cysteine and phenylalanine. The sequence is cut down to CDR3 DNA, 45 bases in frame from base 1. The trim is 5 bases for V and 7 bases for J, with a gap of 21 bases between the germline ends. Results the study describes overall, beyond this receptor: A TCR beta motif made up of seven or eight highly homologous amino acid variants appeared to be characteristic of blood from ankylosing spondylitis patients. Some motif variants had previously been reported in the synovial fluid and blood of reactive arthritis patients, which suggests shared mechanisms of disease initiation. In peripheral blood, the disease-linked clones were found at relatively low frequencies and had a CD8+ phenotype. The disease-linked clones were reported to be significantly enriched in matched synovial fluid samples from ankylosing spondylitis patients.

In this sample, this clonotype turned up many times. Its antigen remains undetermined. The sample holds no much larger clone one base away, and base qualities are not on file. Instrument used: Illumina HiSeq 2500. Quantitative 5'-RACE with molecular barcodes was the method used to prepare the TCR beta libraries. The paper's data handling went like this. Disease-linked TCR variants were identified with a new computational method built on a probabilistic model of VDJ rearrangement. Using fastp at Q25 and MiXCR, TCRdb reprocessed the public reads and kept productive beta chains. All rows with the same CDR3 protein become a single entry with the most common DNA and genes. The V and J calls and clone size are TCRdb's, not the authors'. The sample has 150,000 to 200,000 distinct CDR3 sequences on record, approximately 13% of them singletons. Approximately 11% of the sample belongs to the ten largest clones.

This TCR derives from a female donor with ankylosing spondylitis or in good health (not recorded which). Specimen: blood, either unsorted or a sorted T cell fraction (not recorded which). The chain is made from TRBV12-3 or TRBV12-4 and TRBJ2-7; possibly the D gene is TRBD2, per 6 matching bases. The bases are TGTGCCAGCAGTCCCGATGCGGGATCCCAGGAGGAGCAGTACTTC. Its coded protein is CASSPDAGSQEEQYF.